Below are 30 T cell receptor beta chains sequenced from a single sample in a study of radiotherapy plus CTLA-4 blockade in lung cancer. Libraries were prepared by immunoSEQ multiplex PCR; TCRdb keeps only in-frame clonotypes and omits some of them. The data contain 80,000 or so clones, about 78% of them seen just once; the ten biggest clones take up 22%. Sequencing used peripheral blood, obtained from a patient treated with radiotherapy plus ipilimumab. The receptors were gathered from a human donor with non-small cell lung cancer whose response to radiotherapy plus ipilimumab could not be evaluated. Some clones in this sample may be carry-over from other donors' samples.

V is TRBV5-4 and J is TRBJ2-1; 12 nucleotides line up with TRBD1. Germline V gene sequence: CDR1 SGHNT, CDR2 YYREEE (reference sequence). After removal of 10 bases from V and 4 bases from J, the junction contained 9 bases not matched to a gene. The CDR3 runs 15 residues. The CDR3 region is CAGRGTGGVYNEQFF. The CDR3 DNA sequence: TGTGCCGGAAGGGGGACAGGGGGCGTTTACAATGAGCAGTTCTTC.

V gene TRBV5-1 combines with J gene TRBJ2-3, with a weak D call TRBD2 (6 bases). The germline V and J ends were trimmed by 4 bases and 2 bases, with 17 bases remaining between them. The germline V gene encodes CDR1 SGHRS and CDR2 YFSETQ. This CDR3 region has 16 residues. The CDR3 is CASSPNRDSSTDTQYF. As DNA, the CDR3 is TGCGCCAGCAGCCCAAACCGGGACTCCTCCACAGATACGCAGTATTTT.

V usage is TRBV14 and J usage is TRBJ2-3, with TRBD2 matching over 8 bases. Germline loops: CDR1 SGHDN, CDR2 FVKESK. The CDR3 extends over 17 amino acids. The V segment lost 4 bases and the J segment 1 base; nucleotides outside the gene matches: 10. For the CDR3, the DNA is TGTGCCAGCAGCCCCAAGGTTGGGCGGGGGGGCACAGATACGCAGTATTTT. This translates into CASSPKVGRGGTDTQYF. Looking up the rest from reference TRBV14 and TRBJ2-3 gives the full variable domain: EAGVTQFPSHSVIEKGQTVTLRCDPISGHDNLYWYRRVMGKEIKFLLHFVKESKQDESGMPNNRFLAERTGGTYSTLKVQPAELEDSGVYFCASSPKVGRGGTDTQYFGPGTRLTVL.

The chain employs TRBV6-5 and TRBJ2-5; possible D gene TRBD1, 5 bases. Germline CDR1 is MNHEY and CDR2 is SVGAGI. The CDR3 covers 11 residues. V lost 4 bases and J 5 bases, leaving 5 bases between the germline ends. This CDR3 is CASSSGETQYF. CDR3 nucleotides: TGTGCCAGCAGTTCAGGGGAGACCCAGTACTTC.

The chain joins TRBV7-9 to TRBJ1-1, with D unresolved. Germline CDR1 and CDR2: SEHNR and FQNEAQ (reference sequence). V lost 5 bases to trimming and J lost 11 bases, with 9 bases between them. This CDR3 region has 10 residues. CDR3 amino acids: CASSLSTAFF. The CDR3 DNA sequence: TGTGCCAGCAGCCTTAGTACTGCTTTCTTT.

As regards this clone: The identical CDR3 is also encoded by other nucleotide sequences in the sample. This chain uses TRBV5-6 with TRBJ1-1; no clear D. The CDR3 loop spans 13 amino acids. V was cut by 0 bases and J by 2 bases, with 5 bases left in between. CDR1 and CDR2 (germline): SGHDT, YYEEEE. For the CDR3, the DNA is TGTGCCAGCAGCTTGGGACTAAACACTGAAGCTTTCTTT. Translating it yields CASSLGLNTEAFF.

The chain is built from TRBV2 and TRBJ1-5; TRBD1 agrees at 8 bases. J was trimmed by 1 base and V by 3 bases; bases with no gene match: 11. The CDR3 covers 18 residues. Germline V gene data show CDR1 as SNHLY and CDR2 as FYNNEI. CDR3 residues: CASSERSTDRASNQPQHF. As DNA, the CDR3 is TGTGCCAGCAGTGAGAGGAGTACGGACAGGGCCAGCAATCAGCCCCAGCATTTT.

This sequence joins TRBV14 and TRBJ1-2; 7 positions agree with TRBD1. The CDR3 totals 12 residues. CDR1 SGHDN and CDR2 FVKESK come from the germline V gene. Trimming took 3 bases from V and 8 from J; bases not matched to a gene: 3. CDR3 DNA: TGTGCCAGCAGCCACGACAGGGTCGGCTACACCTTC. It translates to CASSHDRVGYTF.

This chain's CDR3 is CASSQDRTRVSYGYTF. In nucleotides, the CDR3 is TGCGCCAGCAGCCAAGACCGTACGCGGGTGAGCTATGGCTACACCTTC. This sequence joins TRBV4-1 and TRBJ1-2, with unresolved D. V lost 0 bases to trimming and J lost 4 bases, with 15 bases between them. This CDR3 comprises 16 residues. Germline assignment: CDR1 MGHRA and CDR2 YSYEKL.

This clone showed up just a few times. The chain is built from TRBV28 and TRBJ1-3; the D gene is possibly TRBD1 (5 bases). Germline assignment: CDR1 MDHEN and CDR2 SYDVKM. The CDR3 totals 15 residues. The V and J ends lost 1 base and 2 bases respectively, with 9 bases between them. CDR3 DNA: TGTGCCAGCAGTTTATTGGGGGGTGCTGGAAACACCATATATTTT. Its protein product is CASSLLGGAGNTIYF.

The V and J genes are TRBV28 and TRBJ2-1; 7 bases are shared with TRBD1. This CDR3 is 16 amino acids long. Trimming at V came to 3 bases and at J to 0 bases, leaving 5 bases not matched to a gene. Germline V gene sequence: CDR1 MDHEN, CDR2 SYDVKM. The CDR3 region is CASSFRGQFSYNEQFF. The CDR3 DNA is TGTGCCAGCAGTTTCCGGGGACAGTTCTCCTACAATGAGCAGTTCTTC.

The rearrangement links TRBV12-5 to TRBJ2-5; 7 positions agree with TRBD1. The CDR3 spans 13 residues. V shed 7 bases, J shed 3 bases, and the junction held 5 bases outside the gene matches. Per the germline V gene, CDR1 is LGHNT and CDR2 is FRNRAP. The CDR3 DNA reads TGTGCTAGTGCCTACACAGGGGAAGAGACCCAGTACTTC. It codes for CASAYTGEETQYF. Supplemented by reference TRBV12-5 and TRBJ2-5, the full variable domain reads DARVTQTPRHKVTEMGQEVTMRCQPILGHNTVFWYRQTMMQGLELLAYFRNRAPLDDSGMPKDRFSAEMPDATLATLKIQPSEPRDSAVYFCASAYTGEETQYFGPGTRLLVL.

The V call is TRBV19, the J call TRBJ2-7; 7 positions match TRBD1. Germline loops: CDR1 LNHDA, CDR2 SQIVND (reference sequence). The length of the CDR3 is 14 residues. J gave up 5 bases and V 1 base, and 5 bases lay outside the gene matches. The CDR3 DNA is TGTGCCAGTAGTATAGGAGGGGGCAGGGACGAGCAGTACTTC. Amino acid sequence: CASSIGGGRDEQYF.

The chain carries TRBV7-8 and TRBJ2-7; D possibly corresponds to TRBD1 (6 bases). The CDR3 contains 13 residues. CDR1 SGHVS and CDR2 FQNEAQ come from the germline V gene. V was trimmed by 5 bases and J by 4 bases, leaving 12 bases between them. The DNA for the CDR3 is TGTGCCAGCAGCCTAGGGACAAATTACGAGCAGTACTTC. Protein: CASSLGTNYEQYF.

This rearrangement joins TRBV6-1 to TRBJ2-7; TRBD2 might be the D (6 bases). V lost 7 bases to trimming and J lost 1 base, with 17 bases between them. Germline CDR1 and CDR2: MNHNS and SASEGT. This CDR3 has 15 amino acids. The CDR3 loop reads CASTTSPGESYEQYF. Written as DNA, the CDR3 is TGTGCCAGCACCACGTCCCCGGGGGAGTCCTACGAGCAGTACTTC.

The V and J genes are TRBV4-3 and TRBJ1-3, with unresolved D. V was shortened by 1 base and J by 0 bases, with 10 bases between the two germline ends. The CDR3 is made up of 16 amino acids. Germline V lookup: CDR1 LGHNA, CDR2 YSLEER. CDR3 in amino acids: CASSQVGLNSGNTIYF. The CDR3 DNA sequence: TGCGCCAGCAGCCAAGTAGGACTGAACTCTGGAAACACCATATATTTT.

V is TRBV28 and J is TRBJ2-7; 12 nucleotides match TRBD1. The germline CDR1 and CDR2 sequences are MDHEN and SYDVKM. The ends lost 5 bases at V and 3 bases at J; junction bases unmatched: 11. This CDR3 is built from 17 residues. DNA for the CDR3: TGTGCCAGCAGTCGAACGGGACAGGGGGCCTCCTTCTACGAGCAGTACTTC. Amino acid sequence: CASSRTGQGASFYEQYF. Combining the CDR3 with reference TRBV28 and TRBJ2-7 gives the whole variable domain DVKVTQSSRYLVKRTGEKVFLECVQDMDHENMFWYRQDPGLGLRLIYFSYDVKMKEKGDIPEGYSVSREKKERFSLILESASTNQTSMYLCASSRTGQGASFYEQYFGPGTRLTVT.

This chain joins TRBV6-5 and TRBJ2-5; 7 nucleotides match TRBD2. This CDR3 has 15 residues. Unmatched junction bases numbered 9, after V lost 4 bases and J lost 4 bases. Germline values: CDR1 MNHEY, CDR2 SVGAGI. CDR3 bases: TGTGCCAGCAGTTTTTCTGGGACTATGGCAGAGACCCAGTACTTC. This sequence encodes CASSFSGTMAETQYF.

This clone was counted once. This rearrangement joins TRBV28 to TRBJ2-2, with D possibly TRBD1 on 5 matching bases. V lost 6 bases and J lost 0, with 11 bases in between. Looked up from germline, CDR1 is MDHEN and CDR2 is SYDVKM. The length of the CDR3 is 15 residues. The CDR3 DNA sequence: TGTGCCAGCAGGGGCAGGGTATCGAACACCGGGGAGCTGTTTTTT. Translation gives CASRGRVSNTGELFF.

In this sample, this clone turned up a few times. The chain links TRBV19 to TRBJ2-5, with a tentative D call TRBD2 (6 bases). In germline, CDR1 is LNHDA, CDR2 SQIVND (reference sequence). The CDR3 extends over 14 amino acids. The germline V and J ends were trimmed by 8 bases and 0 bases, with 13 bases remaining between them. CDR3 protein: CASGGVSNQETQYF. CDR3 sequence (DNA): TGTGCCAGTGGAGGGGTCAGCAACCAAGAGACCCAGTACTTC.

V gene TRBV2 combines with J gene TRBJ2-1; 12 positions match TRBD2. Germline V lookup: CDR1 SNHLY, CDR2 FYNNEI. This CDR3 comprises 15 residues. V lost 6 bases, J lost 9 bases, and 9 bases stayed unmatched. CDR3 sequence (DNA): TGTGCCAGCAGCTCGACTAGCGGGGGTTCTGTTGAGCAGTTCTTC. It specifies CASSSTSGGSVEQFF.

A note on this clone: Its ends do not fully match the called genes, so a read error is possible. Other DNA variants within this sample encode the same CDR3. This chain uses TRBV4-3 with TRBJ2-5; the D gene is possibly TRBD2 (6 bases). Germline CDR1 reads LGHNA; CDR2 reads YSLEER. This CDR3 region has 15 residues. In DNA form, the CDR3 reads TGCGCCAGTAGCCAAGATGTCAGCGGGCAAGAGACCCAGTACTTC. Protein: CASSQDVSGQETQYF.

The chain uses TRBV4-2 and TRBJ1-2; D perhaps matches TRBD1 (6 bases). The CDR3 contains 14 residues. Per the germline V gene, CDR1 is LGHNA and CDR2 is YNFKEQ. Trimming pared 1 base from V and 7 bases from J, leaving 13 bases between. For the CDR3, the DNA is TGTGCCAGCAGCCAAGGGGAAAGGGGGTCTGGCTACACCTTC. Translated: CASSQGERGSGYTF.

The chain couples TRBV27 to TRBJ1-6; 8 nucleotides align to TRBD1. Germline trimming cut 3 bases from V and 7 bases from J; bases unmatched to any gene: 5. CDR1 and CDR2 from the germline V gene are MNHEY and SMNVEV (reference sequence). The CDR3 covers 15 residues. CDR3 in amino acids: CASSFRDRLNSPLHF. Here the CDR3 DNA reads TGTGCCAGCAGTTTCCGGGACAGGTTAAATTCACCCCTCCACTTT.

This rearrangement joins TRBV29-1 to TRBJ2-3, with 7 positions matching TRBD2. CDR3 length: 12 residues. Germline loops: CDR1 SQVTM, CDR2 ANQGSEA. The V segment lost 7 bases and the J segment 0 bases; nucleotides outside the gene matches: 1. The CDR3 sequence is CSAGGSTDTQYF. CDR3 nucleotide sequence: TGCAGCGCGGGGGGAAGCACAGATACGCAGTATTTT.

The rearrangement links TRBV18 to TRBJ1-1; no definite D call. V was clipped by 1 base and J by 4 bases, with 10 bases between them. This CDR3 region has 14 residues. Germline assignment: CDR1 KGHSH and CDR2 LQKENI. The CDR3 region has the DNA TGTGCCAGCTCACCACGGGGAGGGAGCACTGAAGCTTTCTTT. Translated: CASSPRGGSTEAFF. The whole variable domain, remainder taken from reference TRBV18 and TRBJ1-1, is NAGVMQNPRHLVRRRGQEARLRCSPMKGHSHVYWYRQLPEEGLKFMVYLQKENIIDESGMPKERFSAEFPKEGPSILRIQQVVRGDSAAYFCASSPRGGSTEAFFGQGTRLTVV.

The chain links TRBV19 to TRBJ1-5; D is perhaps TRBD1 (6 bases). V was cut by 0 bases and J by 3 bases, with 9 bases left in between. This CDR3 is built from 15 residues. CDR1 and CDR2 from the germline V gene are LNHDA and SQIVND (reference sequence). CDR3 nucleotides: TGTGCCAGTAGTATAGATCAGGGGCTCAATCAGCCCCAGCATTTT. This gives the protein CASSIDQGLNQPQHF. Based on the CDR3 plus reference TRBV19 and TRBJ1-5, the full variable domain is DGGITQSPKYLFRKEGQNVTLSCEQNLNHDAMYWYRQDPGQGLRLIYYSQIVNDFQKGDIAEGYSVSREKKESFPLTVTSAQKNPTAFYLCASSIDQGLNQPQHFGDGTRLSIL.

This chain joins TRBV10-3 and TRBJ2-7; D not resolved. V was shortened by 3 bases and J by 0 bases, with 15 bases between the two germline ends. The CDR3 consists of 16 residues. Germline V gene lookup returns CDR1 ENHRY and CDR2 SYGVKD. The CDR3: CAISDPKEKSSYEQYF. The CDR3 bases are TGTGCCATCAGTGACCCGAAGGAGAAGAGCTCCTACGAGCAGTACTTC.

J is TRBJ1-5 and V is TRBV27; possible D gene TRBD1, 6 bases. The ends were cut back, 5 bases at V and 5 bases at J, with 22 bases in the middle. The CDR3 runs 17 residues. Germline CDR1 and CDR2: MNHEY and SMNVEV (reference sequence). The CDR3 DNA follows: TGTGCCAGCAGTCCCTTTAGGTGGCGCGAGGGGGATCAGCCCCAGCATTTT. Its protein product is CASSPFRWREGDQPQHF.

This rearrangement joins TRBV4-1 to TRBJ1-3, with a possible D match to TRBD1 (6 bases). The CDR3 loop spans 16 amino acids. The V gene's germline CDR1 is MGHRA and CDR2 YSYEKL. Trimming cost V 0 bases and J 3 bases, with 12 bases left between them. In DNA, the CDR3 is TGCGCCAGCAGCCAAGAGTACAGGGTGTATGGAAACACCATATATTTT. It translates to CASSQEYRVYGNTIYF.